The entry that follows covers one T cell receptor (beta chain) sequence. The antigen remains undetermined. The sample originates from a study of shared clonotypes between healthy human individuals. The V gene lost 2 bases and the J gene lost 6 bases, with 20 bases spanning the gap. CDR3 size: 17 residues. Broader study findings: Compared with memory subsets, naive subsets generally had larger estimated richness.

Some clones are missing from TCRdb's copy, which holds only in-frame ones; the method was immunoSEQ multiplex PCR. The sample carries millions of clones, approximately 95% recorded once. This sequence originates from a man between 18 and 29 years old in good health. The sample taken for sequencing was naive CD4+ T cells sorted from blood. The subset is: CD45RA+ positively selected. The gene calls are TRBV23-1 and TRBJ1-5; perhaps TRBD1 as D (6 bases). TRBV23-1 is an ORF, and what it does is uncertain. CDR3 sequence (DNA): TGCGCCAGCAGTCAAACCAGACAGGTCGGACGTTTTCAGCCCCAGCATTTT. Residues: CASSQTRQVGRFQPQHF.